Listed below are T cell receptor beta chains from one sample, sequenced in a study of CD8 T cells in Susac syndrome. Using its own MiXCR run on the immunoSEQ multiplex PCR reads, TCRdb lists one record per CDR3 protein. In the table there are about 150,000 distinct CDR3 sequences, roughly 94% of which are singletons. Sequencing was performed on CD4+ T cells from PBMCs. The receptors derive from a human donor in good health. The CDR3 runs from the conserved cysteine through the conserved F or W. Each record gives: clone size, J gene, V gene, D gene, CDR3 protein, CDR3 DNA. A D gene is named only where the DNA matches it firmly. Expanded clones get a size class; other rows say once, few or many, or leave the size out.

>NA|TRBJ1-1|TRBV3-1|NA
CASSKQGLNTEAFF
TGTGCCAGCAGCAAACAGGGCCTAAACACTGAAGCTTTCTTT
>once|TRBJ2-7|TRBV20-1|TRBD2
CSARDPTGGVYEQYF
TGCAGTGCTAGAGATCCGACGGGAGGGGTCTACGAGCAGTACTTC
>NA|TRBJ1-2|TRBV7-3|NA
CASSRPPWMNGYTF
TGTGCCAGCAGCCGGCCCCCTTGGATGAATGGCTACACCTTC
>NA|TRBJ2-3|TRBV24-1|TRBD2
CATAGGKTDTQYF
TGTGCCACGGCGGGAGGGAAGACAGATACGCAGTATTTT
>NA|TRBJ1-2|TRBV28|TRBD1
CASSLPGGQGDGYTF
TGTGCCAGCAGTTTACCAGGGGGTCAAGGCGATGGCTACACCTTC
>NA|TRBJ1-1|TRBV14|NA
CASSQGNTAPTEAFF
TGTGCCAGCAGCCAAGGGAACACCGCCCCCACTGAAGCTTTCTTT
>once|TRBJ2-1|TRBV25-1|TRBD2
CASSSTSTSGEQFF
TGTGCCAGCAGTTCCACCTCGACTAGCGGGGAGCAGTTCTTC
>NA|TRBJ1-1|TRBV30|NA
CAWRAVASTEAFF
TGTGCCTGGAGAGCGGTAGCCTCGACCGAAGCTTTCTTT
>NA|TRBJ1-1|TRBV10-3|TRBD1
CATGTGLMNTEAFF
TGTGCCACGGGGACAGGTCTCATGAACACTGAAGCTTTCTTT
>NA|TRBJ1-1|TRBV12-3/TRBV12-4|NA
CASSRAYRVTMNTEAFF
TGTGCCAGCAGTCGAGCTTACAGGGTAACTATGAACACTGAAGCTTTCTTT
>NA|TRBJ1-1|TRBV30|NA
CACTRGGGEAFF
TGTGCCTGTACCCGCGGGGGAGGTGAAGCTTTCTTT
>NA|TRBJ2-7|TRBV5-1|NA
CASSWTPLYEQYF
TGCGCCAGCAGTTGGACACCTCTCTACGAGCAGTACTTC
>few|TRBJ2-1|TRBV19|NA
CASSLYNEQFF
TGTGCCAGTAGTTTATACAATGAGCAGTTCTTC
>NA|TRBJ2-7|TRBV27|TRBD2
CASKTGGDAYEQYF
TGTGCCAGCAAAACTGGGGGGGACGCCTACGAGCAGTACTTC
>NA|TRBJ1-1|TRBV5-4|TRBD1
CASSAGGRDTEAFF
TGTGCCAGCAGTGCAGGGGGCCGGGACACTGAAGCTTTCTTT
>NA|TRBJ2-3|TRBV6-2/TRBV6-3|NA
CASSPRRELTDTQYF
TGTGCCAGCAGTCCCCGCCGGGAGTTGACGGATACGCAGTATTTT
>NA|TRBJ2-6|TRBV5-1|NA
CASKVSGANVLTF
TGCGCCAGCAAGGTCTCTGGGGCCAACGTCCTGACTTTC
>NA|TRBJ2-7|TRBV7-2|TRBD1
CASSLVGTGSSYEQYF
TGTGCCAGCAGCTTAGTAGGGACAGGGAGCTCCTACGAGCAGTACTTC
>NA|TRBJ2-3|TRBV6-6|TRBD1
CASSYSDRGTDTQYF
TGTGCCAGCAGTTACTCGGACAGGGGAACAGATACGCAGTATTTT
>NA|TRBJ1-2|TRBV29-1|NA
CSFWSDGYTF
TGCAGCTTTTGGTCAGATGGCTACACCTTC
>NA|TRBJ2-1|TRBV9|TRBD2
CASSVSGGLAGDNEQFF
TGTGCCAGCAGCGTAAGCGGAGGACTAGCGGGAGACAATGAGCAGTTCTTC
>NA|TRBJ2-7|TRBV10-3|NA
CAMGTSLREQYF
TGTGCCATGGGGACGTCTTTGCGCGAGCAGTACTTC
>once|TRBJ1-2|TRBV5-4|NA
CASSSTRSGSYGYTF
TGTGCCAGCAGCTCCACACGGTCTGGGAGTTATGGCTACACCTTC
>NA|TRBJ2-1|TRBV30|TRBD1
CAWSTTGVGPYNEQFF
TGTGCCTGGAGTACAACAGGGGTGGGACCCTACAATGAGCAGTTCTTC
>NA|TRBJ2-3|TRBV20-1|NA
CSASNTDTQYF
TGCAGTGCTTCTAACACAGATACGCAGTATTTT
>NA|TRBJ2-1|TRBV15|NA
CATSRAGNEQFF
TGTGCCACCAGCAGGGCGGGGAATGAGCAGTTCTTC
>once|TRBJ1-1|TRBV5-6|NA
CASSLIREQAFF
TGTGCCAGCAGCTTGATTCGGGAGCAAGCTTTCTTT
>once|TRBJ2-4|TRBV5-1|NA
CASSLVGSMNIQYF
TGCGCCAGCAGCTTGGTAGGCAGTATGAACATTCAGTACTTC
>NA|TRBJ2-4|TRBV2|NA
CASGTGSSLIAKNIQYF
TGTGCCAGCGGTACAGGGTCCAGCTTAATAGCCAAAAACATTCAGTACTTC
>NA|TRBJ2-1|TRBV5-1|TRBD2
CASSPSSGSSYNEQFF
TGCGCCAGCAGCCCCTCGAGCGGGAGCTCCTACAATGAGCAGTTCTTC
>once|TRBJ1-2|TRBV29-1|NA
CSVGPGAGYGYTF
TGCAGCGTTGGTCCTGGCGCGGGGTATGGCTACACCTTC
>NA|TRBJ2-7|TRBV2|NA
CASRRSDRGLGSSYEQYF
TGTGCCAGCAGACGCTCGGACAGGGGACTAGGGAGCTCCTACGAGCAGTACTTC
>NA|TRBJ1-1|TRBV3-1|TRBD1
CASSQDFGQGNTEAFF
TGTGCCAGCAGCCAAGATTTTGGACAGGGGAACACTGAAGCTTTCTTT
>once|TRBJ2-7|TRBV11-2|NA
CASSPREEQYF
TGTGCCAGCAGCCCCCGTGAGGAGCAGTACTTC
>NA|TRBJ2-5|TRBV20-1|NA
CSATPPTGMETQYF
TGCAGTGCTACACCGCCGACTGGGATGGAGACCCAGTACTTC
>NA|TRBJ1-5|TRBV7-2|NA
CASSLVSGNSNQPQHF
TGTGCCAGCAGCTTAGTTTCGGGGAATAGCAATCAGCCCCAGCATTTT
>few|TRBJ2-7|TRBV10-2|TRBD2
CASTSSGSGNEQYF
TGCGCCAGCACCTCGAGCGGGAGTGGCAACGAGCAGTACTTC
>NA|TRBJ1-1|TRBV5-1|NA
CASSFLGDRNTEAFF
TGCGCCAGCAGCTTTTTGGGGGATCGGAACACTGAAGCTTTCTTT
>once|TRBJ1-2|TRBV29-1|NA
CSVQDSLHGYTF
TGCAGCGTTCAGGACAGCCTACATGGCTACACCTTC
>NA|TRBJ2-5|TRBV5-1|NA
CASTRLPGTQETQYF
TGCGCCAGCACCCGTTTGCCGGGGACCCAAGAGACCCAGTACTTC
>NA|TRBJ1-5|TRBV20-1|NA
CSASHRVGNQPQHF
TGCAGTGCATCTCACAGGGTGGGCAATCAGCCCCAGCATTTT
>NA|TRBJ1-5|TRBV5-1|TRBD1
CASSPDREGQPQHF
TGCGCCAGCAGCCCCGACAGGGAAGGTCAGCCCCAGCATTTT
>NA|TRBJ2-1|TRBV4-2|NA
CASSSLGGVYNEQFF
TGTGCCAGCAGCTCCCTCGGCGGCGTGTACAATGAGCAGTTCTTC
>NA|TRBJ2-3|TRBV20-1|TRBD2
CSARPSGTVTDTQYF
TGCAGTGCTAGACCTAGCGGGACCGTCACAGATACGCAGTATTTT
>NA|TRBJ2-1|TRBV20-1|TRBD2
CSAGPGTSGRATFF
TGCAGTGCTGGGCCCGGGACTAGCGGGAGGGCCACGTTCTTC
>NA|TRBJ1-1|TRBV5-1|NA
CASSFGTLSTEAFF
TGCGCCAGCAGCTTTGGGACTCTGAGCACTGAAGCTTTCTTT
>few|TRBJ1-2|TRBV7-9|TRBD1
CASSLGQPYGYTF
TGTGCCAGCAGCCTGGGACAGCCGTATGGCTACACCTTC
>NA|TRBJ2-3|TRBV6-4|TRBD2
CASSGERETTQYF
TGTGCCAGCAGTGGGGAGCGGGAGACCACGCAGTATTTT
>once|TRBJ2-4|TRBV5-1|TRBD1
CASSPTGGLSHIQYF
TGCGCCAGCAGTCCTACAGGGGGACTGAGCCACATTCAGTACTTC
>NA|TRBJ1-2|TRBV20-1|NA
CSARRQPGYTF
TGCAGTGCTAGACGTCAGCCTGGCTACACCTTC
>NA|TRBJ1-1|TRBV29-1|NA
CSVENVWGNTEAFF
TGCAGCGTTGAAAATGTATGGGGGAACACTGAAGCTTTCTTT
>NA|TRBJ2-2|TRBV10-3|TRBD2
CASSGGNTGELFF
TGTGCCAGTAGCGGGGGGAACACCGGGGAGCTGTTTTTT
>once|TRBJ1-2|TRBV19|NA
CASSIYRDGYTF
TGTGCCAGTAGTATCTACAGGGACGGCTACACCTTC
>NA|TRBJ2-7|TRBV7-2|NA
CASSLLPLASDYEQYF
TGTGCCAGCAGCTTACTTCCCCTAGCGTCAGACTACGAGCAGTACTTC
>NA|TRBJ1-2|TRBV6-5|NA
CASSYSINYGYTF
TGTGCCAGCAGTTACAGCATTAACTATGGCTACACCTTC
>NA|TRBJ1-1|TRBV2|NA
CASGGLMDTEAFF
TGTGCCAGCGGGGGGCTCATGGACACTGAAGCTTTCTTT
>NA|TRBJ2-7|TRBV10-3|NA
CAISESSVGLGGRNEQYF
TGTGCCATCAGTGAGTCGAGTGTGGGGTTAGGGGGGCGCAACGAGCAGTACTTC